Sequencing of this T cell receptor beta chain was carried out in a study of shared clonotypes between healthy human individuals. About the study: A couple of women and three men aged 18 to 49 made up the donors.

This table comes from immunoSEQ multiplex PCR, and its TCRdb copy is limited to in-frame clones, with some not included. The sample shows 950,000 to 1,300,000 clones, around 74% of them seen only once. The CDR3 sequence is 12 residues long. Trimming shortened V by 4 bases and J by 6 bases, and 8 bases separated the two germline ends. Germline lookup yields CDR1 SGHNT and CDR2 YYREEE (reference sequence). V usage is TRBV5-4 and J usage is TRBJ2-1; TRBD1 or TRBD2 may be the D gene (5 bases each). The sample was memory CD4+ T cells sorted from blood. Indicated subset: CD45RA-negative fraction. The clonotype was recovered from a young man in good health. CDR3 protein: CASSRGANEQFF. DNA for the CDR3: TGTGCCAGCAGCCGGGGCGCCAATGAGCAGTTCTTC.